These 8 T cell receptor beta chains originate from one sample sequenced in a study of T cells in Graves' hyperthyroidism and ophthalmopathy. Researchers took RNA transcripts and amplified the TCR beta CDR3 regions from them. A first-round RT-PCR of the TCR CDR3 used the HTBI primer set. MiXCR was run by TCRdb on the multiplex PCR reads, yielding one entry per CDR3 protein. The sample has 300,000 to 400,000 distinct CDR3 sequences; roughly 21% are singletons. The sample comprised blood. The receptors here all came from a woman between 45 and 60 years old with Graves' hyperthyroidism.

This clonotype has a handful of counts. In nucleotides, the CDR3 is TGCGCCAGCAGCTTGGCCATAGGGTCCACAGATACGCAGTATTTT. It encodes CASSLAIGSTDTQYF. The chain uses TRBV5-1 and TRBJ2-3; the D is unclear. Germline V CDR1 and CDR2: SGHRS, YFSETQ. V was shortened by 0 bases and J by 2 bases, with 10 bases between the two germline ends. The CDR3 has 15 amino acids.

The rearrangement uses TRBV11-1 and TRBJ2-7; 10 bases fit TRBD2. V shed 5 bases, J shed 3 bases, and the junction held 4 bases outside the gene matches. Germline V gene data show CDR1 as SGHAT and CDR2 as FQDESV (reference sequence). This CDR3 contains 14 residues. The CDR3: CASSKTSGIYEQYF. The CDR3 nucleotides read TGTGCCAGCAGCAAAACTAGCGGGATCTACGAGCAGTACTTC.

This clonotype was picked up many times. The genes are TRBV5-5 and TRBJ1-1, with 7 bases fitting TRBD1. V gave up 0 bases and J gave up 10 bases; unmatched junction bases: 9. Germline V lookup: CDR1 SGHKS, CDR2 YYEKEE (reference sequence). The CDR3 is 14 residues long. CDR3 residues: CASSLVTTGVGAFF. CDR3 sequence (DNA): TGTGCCAGCAGCTTGGTTACAACAGGGGTGGGAGCTTTCTTT.

The chain employs TRBV20-1 and TRBJ2-2; 7 nucleotides line up with TRBD2. From germline, CDR1 is DFQATT and CDR2 SNEGSKA (reference sequence). Trimming took 1 base from V and 3 from J; bases not matched to a gene: 2. The CDR3 length is 14 residues. CDR3 amino acids: CSARVAGDTGELFF. DNA of the CDR3: TGCAGTGCTAGAGTGGCGGGGGACACCGGGGAGCTGTTTTTT.

The chain links TRBV10-3 to TRBJ2-2; no reliable D call. V lost 9 bases and J lost 0, with 11 bases in between. Germline V lookup: CDR1 ENHRY, CDR2 SYGVKD. There are 14 residues in the CDR3. CDR3 bases: TGTGCCATTAAAGACACGCCGAACACCGGGGAGCTGTTTTTT. Translated, it gives CAIKDTPNTGELFF.

This clonotype appeared a few times. This chain links TRBV2 with TRBJ1-1; the D gene is possibly TRBD1 (6 bases). The CDR3 is made up of 15 amino acids. V shed 6 bases and J shed 8 bases, with 22 bases lying between them. The germline V gene has CDR1 SNHLY and CDR2 FYNNEI. CDR3 DNA: TGTGCCAGCAGGAGGGGGTCAGGGGCGATGACAGAAGCTTTCTTT. It specifies CASRRGSGAMTEAFF.

This clonotype was counted many times. The chain employs TRBV20-1 and TRBJ1-5; tentative D call: TRBD1 (6 bases). V was cut by 5 bases and J by 9 bases, with 23 bases left in between. Germline CDR1 DFQATT, CDR2 SNEGSKA (reference sequence). The CDR3 is 15 amino acids. The CDR3 nucleotides are TGCAGTGCTCACTCCCCCCGGGACACCTTAGGGCCCCAGCATTTT. It codes for CSAHSPRDTLGPQHF.

This clonotype has only one observation. This may arise from a read error, as a much more abundant clone is one base away. The chain has TRBV6-1 and TRBJ1-2; D is ambiguous. The CDR3 is made up of 17 amino acids. Trimming pared 5 bases from V and 3 bases from J, leaving 22 bases between. Germline CDR1 reads MNHNS; CDR2 reads SASEGT. The CDR3 sequence is CASSNRDKGVGYYGYTF. DNA of the CDR3: TGTGCCAGCAGTAACCGGGATAAGGGCGTCGGGTACTATGGCTACACCTTC.